Shown below are 31 T cell receptor beta chains from a single sample sequenced in a study of blood T cell repertoires in COVID-19. The repertoire was sequenced with immunoSEQ multiplex PCR; TCRdb's copy has only in-frame clones and lacks some. Seen here are roughly 280,000 clones, around nine tenths observed once, and the top ten hold about 8.6%. The specimen was peripheral blood. The receptors stem from a man in his forties or fifties with active or convalescent COVID-19.

The genes are TRBV7-3 and TRBJ2-7, with D possibly being TRBD2 (6 bases). Trimming stripped 2 bases from V and 3 bases from J, with 14 bases between. The CDR3 length is 15 residues. CDR1 is SGHTA, CDR2 FQGTGA, per germline. CDR3 DNA: TGTGCCAGCAGCTTATGGGGGGACGTCGGCTACGAGCAGTACTTC. This encodes CASSLWGDVGYEQYF.

V and J are TRBV7-9 and TRBJ2-2, with D tentatively TRBD1 (5 bases). The V gene lost 11 bases and the J gene lost 3 bases, with 22 bases spanning the gap. CDR1 and CDR2 from the germline V gene are SEHNR and FQNEAQ (reference sequence). This CDR3 is built from 16 residues. The CDR3 is CALSLGPSWDTGELFF. The CDR3 nucleotides read TGTGCCCTTTCCTTGGGGCCTAGTTGGGACACCGGGGAGCTGTTTTTT.

This clone was counted once. This chain uses TRBV5-1 with TRBJ2-1; the match to TRBD1 covers 8 bases. The V gene end was trimmed by 2 bases and the J gene end by 4 bases; junction bases not matched to a gene: 8. CDR1 is SGHRS and CDR2 is YFSETQ in the germline V gene. The CDR3 spans 16 residues. The CDR3 loop reads CASSFSTGGIYNEQFF. DNA of the CDR3: TGCGCCAGCAGCTTCTCCACAGGGGGGATATACAATGAGCAGTTCTTC.

The J gene is TRBJ2-5, the V gene TRBV5-4, with a possible D match to TRBD2 (6 bases). Germline CDR1 reads SGHNT; CDR2 reads YYREEE (reference sequence). The germline V and J ends were trimmed by 4 bases and 2 bases, with 18 bases remaining between them. This CDR3 comprises 16 residues. The CDR3 region is CASSRRGSGVQETQYF. The CDR3 DNA reads TGTGCCAGCAGCCGGCGGGGCTCGGGGGTACAAGAGACCCAGTACTTC.

The chain joins TRBV2 to TRBJ2-7; D remains ambiguous. The V and J ends lost 4 bases and 6 bases respectively, with 13 bases between them. The CDR3 sequence is 13 residues long. Germline assignment: CDR1 SNHLY and CDR2 FYNNEI. CDR3 nucleotides: TGTGCCAGCAGTGTTCTTGGTAACACCGAGCAGTACTTC. This encodes CASSVLGNTEQYF.

The chain employs TRBV27 and TRBJ2-7; 8 nucleotides align to TRBD2. CDR3 length equals 16 residues. The germline V gene encodes CDR1 MNHEY and CDR2 SMNVEV (reference sequence). V lost 3 bases and J lost 2; bases outside the gene matches: 9. Here the CDR3 reads CASSLKRELRTYEQYF. CDR3 bases: TGTGCCAGCAGTTTGAAGCGGGAGCTAAGAACCTACGAGCAGTACTTC.

This clone was found once. This chain connects TRBV4-2 to TRBJ1-3; D may be TRBD1 (6 bases). Germline V gene data show CDR1 as LGHNA and CDR2 as YNFKEQ. This CDR3 comprises 14 residues. Trimming pared 3 bases from V and 4 bases from J, leaving 10 bases between. In DNA form, the CDR3 reads TGTGCCAGCAGCCATAACAGGGCAGGAAACACCATATATTTT. This codes for CASSHNRAGNTIYF.

The chain recombines TRBV9 with TRBJ1-1; perhaps TRBD1 as D (6 bases). CDR1 and CDR2 (germline): SGDLS, YYNGEE. The V gene lost 0 bases and the J gene lost 2 bases, with 8 bases spanning the gap. This CDR3 is built from 14 residues. The CDR3 sequence: CASSVGQANTEAFF. The CDR3 nucleotides read TGTGCCAGCAGCGTAGGACAGGCTAACACTGAAGCTTTCTTT.

The J gene is TRBJ2-2, the V gene TRBV30; 14 bases match TRBD2. The CDR3 runs to 17 residues. Germline V CDR1 and CDR2: GTSNPN, SVGIG (reference sequence). V dropped 4 bases and J dropped 2; count of bases not matched to a gene: 6. This CDR3 is CAWMGLAGALNTGELFF. CDR3 coding DNA: TGTGCCTGGATGGGACTAGCGGGGGCCCTAAACACCGGGGAGCTGTTTTTT.

V usage is TRBV27 and J usage is TRBJ1-2, with 11 bases fitting TRBD1. Trimming cost V 7 bases and J 4 bases; bases outside gene matches: 11. Germline V lookup: CDR1 MNHEY, CDR2 SMNVEV (reference sequence). The CDR3 totals 16 residues. The CDR3 spells CASTSSGTGGIYGYTF. DNA of the CDR3: TGTGCCAGCACCTCATCCGGGACAGGGGGTATCTATGGCTACACCTTC.

The chain is built from TRBV4-1 and TRBJ2-3; D perhaps matches TRBD2 (6 bases). The V end was cut by 4 bases, the J end by 6 bases, with 11 bases between. Germline V gene sequence: CDR1 MGHRA, CDR2 YSYEKL. CDR3 size: 13 residues. CDR3 sequence reads: CASSPPGGDTQYF. For the CDR3, the DNA is TGCGCCAGCAGCCCCCCAGGAGGGGATACGCAGTATTTT.

The chain couples TRBV7-6 to TRBJ2-2, with D possibly TRBD2 on 7 matching bases. Germline values: CDR1 SGHVS, CDR2 FNYEAQ. CDR3 length: 15 residues. Trimming cost V 2 bases and J 4 bases, with 11 bases left between them. CDR3 sequence (DNA): TGTGCCAGCAGCTTAAGCGGGACAAGCACCGGGGAGCTGTTTTTT. It codes for CASSLSGTSTGELFF. Full variable domain (missing parts from reference TRBV7-6 and TRBJ2-2): GAGVSQSPRYKVTKRGQDVALRCDPISGHVSLYWYRQALGQGPEFLTYFNYEAQQDKSGLPNDRFSAERPEGSISTLTIQRTEQRDSAMYRCASSLSGTSTGELFFGEGSRLTVL.

The genes are TRBV6-1 and TRBJ1-2, with 10 bases identical to TRBD1. Germline V gene lookup returns CDR1 MNHNS and CDR2 SASEGT. The CDR3 contains 15 residues. V lost 3 bases to trimming and J lost 8 bases; unmatched junction nucleotides: 9. CDR3 loop: CASSDRQGALFGYTF. DNA for the CDR3: TGTGCCAGCAGTGACAGACAGGGGGCTCTCTTCGGCTACACCTTC.

A note on this clone: Other nucleotide sequences from this sample produce the same CDR3. V is TRBV7-3 and J is TRBJ2-3; D perhaps matches TRBD2 (5 bases). The germline CDR1 and CDR2 sequences are SGHTA and FQGTGA. The CDR3 spans 14 residues. Trimming stripped 0 bases from V and 2 bases from J, with 6 bases between. The CDR3 loop is CASSLTGLTDTQYF. CDR3 nucleotides: TGTGCCAGCAGCTTAACAGGACTCACAGATACGCAGTATTTT. The variable domain in full, completed from reference TRBV7-3 and TRBJ2-3, reads GAGVSQTPSNKVTEKGKYVELRCDPISGHTALYWYRQSLGQGPEFLIYFQGTGAADDSGLPNDRFFAVRPEGSVSTLKIQRTERGDSAVYLCASSLTGLTDTQYFGPGTRLTVL.

This clone was found once. CDR3: CASRSGQGYNTIYF. The CDR3 DNA reads TGTGCCAGCAGGTCGGGACAGGGCTACAACACCATATATTTT. This chain links TRBV6-5 with TRBJ1-3; 9 nucleotides line up with TRBD1. The germline CDR1 and CDR2 sequences are MNHEY and SVGAGI. The CDR3 is made up of 14 amino acids. With V trimmed by 6 bases and J by 7 bases, 7 bases remained unmatched.

This clone is a singleton in its sample. V gene TRBV10-3 combines with J gene TRBJ1-5; tentative D call: TRBD1 (6 bases). Germline V lookup: CDR1 ENHRY, CDR2 SYGVKD. Trimming left V 2 bases short and J 1 base short, with 9 bases between. The CDR3 is made up of 15 amino acids. CDR3 protein: CAISEGQGSNQPQHF. DNA for the CDR3: TGTGCCATCAGTGAGGGGCAGGGGAGCAATCAGCCCCAGCATTTT.

The chain carries TRBV30 and TRBJ1-4; D gene ambiguous. There are 12 residues in the CDR3. Germline-derived CDR1 and CDR2 are GTSNPN and SVGIG (reference sequence). Trimming removed 0 bases from V and 8 bases from J, with 7 bases in between. CDR3 sequence (DNA): TGTGCCTGGAGTGTACCAGAAGAAAAACTGTTTTTT. Translation: CAWSVPEEKLFF.

V usage is TRBV19 and J usage is TRBJ1-1; 10 bases are a match to TRBD1. Looked up from germline, CDR1 is LNHDA and CDR2 is SQIVND (reference sequence). This CDR3 is built from 17 residues. The junction had 9 bases not matched to a gene; V was cut back by 5 bases and J by 0 bases. CDR3 DNA sequence: TGTGCCAGTAGTGGCCGGGACAGGGGATTCATGAACACTGAAGCTTTCTTT. Translated, it gives CASSGRDRGFMNTEAFF.

The chain links TRBV11-3 to TRBJ2-5; the D gene is possibly TRBD1 (7 bases). This CDR3 is 14 amino acids long. Germline values: CDR1 SGHNT, CDR2 YENEEA. The V gene lost 5 bases and the J gene lost 4 bases, with 14 bases spanning the gap. The DNA of the CDR3 is TGTGCCAGCAGCCCCCTCCAGGGGGGAGAGACCCAGTACTTC. Translating it yields CASSPLQGGETQYF.

V usage is TRBV6-5 and J usage is TRBJ2-6, with a tentative D call TRBD2 (5 bases). Deletions cut 7 bases from V and 0 bases from J, with 7 bases between. Germline V CDR1 and CDR2: MNHEY, SVGAGI. This CDR3 has 14 residues. CDR3 region: CASIASSGANVLTF. In DNA form, the CDR3 reads TGTGCCAGCATAGCGAGCTCTGGGGCCAACGTCCTGACTTTC.

This clone has just one count. The J gene is TRBJ2-7, the V gene TRBV25-1, with 10 positions matching TRBD2. Trimming cost V 6 bases and J 7 bases; bases outside gene matches: 9. CDR3 length: 14 amino acids. Germline CDR1 reads MGHDK; CDR2 reads SYGVNS. Written as DNA, the CDR3 is TGTGCCAGCAGAACTAGCGGGGCGTCAGTTGAGCAGTACTTC. Its translation is CASRTSGASVEQYF.

The chain uses TRBV29-1 and TRBJ1-1; D unresolved. V lost 5 bases and J 3 bases, leaving 16 bases between the germline ends. Germline CDR1 reads SQVTM; CDR2 reads ANQGSEA. The CDR3 has 14 amino acids. This chain's CDR3 is CSVLRAPLDTEAFF. CDR3 DNA sequence: TGCAGCGTTCTGAGGGCCCCACTGGACACTGAAGCTTTCTTT.

In DNA, the CDR3 is TGTGCCAGCAGCCCCCGCAGACTAGCGGGAGACAATGAGCAGTTCTTC. Translation gives CASSPRRLAGDNEQFF. The chain employs TRBV7-9 and TRBJ2-1; 12 bases map to TRBD2. This CDR3 is built from 16 residues. Per germline, CDR1 SEHNR and CDR2 FQNEAQ (reference sequence). The V and J ends lost 5 bases and 5 bases, in that order; junction bases with no gene match: 7.

The CDR3 here is CASRPGGSNQPQHF. DNA for the CDR3: TGTGCCAGCCGGCCGGGGGGTAGCAATCAGCCCCAGCATTTT. V and J are TRBV6-5 and TRBJ1-5; weak D call: TRBD1 (5 bases). This CDR3 has 14 amino acids. Germline loops: CDR1 MNHEY, CDR2 SVGAGI. V was shortened by 8 bases and J by 0 bases, with 11 bases between the two germline ends.

This chain uses TRBV28 with TRBJ2-2, with 8 bases that match TRBD1. The ends lost 8 bases at V and 7 bases at J; junction bases unmatched: 9. Germline lookup yields CDR1 MDHEN and CDR2 SYDVKM. The CDR3 is made up of 14 amino acids. CDR3 protein: CASRSGGDFGELFF. The CDR3, as DNA: TGTGCCAGCCGCTCAGGGGGCGACTTCGGGGAGCTGTTTTTT. Full variable domain (remainder filled in from reference TRBV28 and TRBJ2-2): DVKVTQSSRYLVKRTGEKVFLECVQDMDHENMFWYRQDPGLGLRLIYFSYDVKMKEKGDIPEGYSVSREKKERFSLILESASTNQTSMYLCASRSGGDFGELFFGEGSRLTVL.

This sequence joins TRBV30 and TRBJ2-5; no clear D gene. The CDR3 extends over 12 amino acids. With 2 bases removed from V and 0 bases from J, the gap between germline ends came to 4 bases. Per the germline V gene, CDR1 is GTSNPN and CDR2 is SVGIG (reference sequence). The CDR3 sequence is CAWSRYQETQYF. CDR3 bases: TGTGCCTGGAGTCGGTACCAAGAGACCCAGTACTTC.

V gene TRBV18 combines with J gene TRBJ1-5; TRBD1 is a possible D gene (5 bases). V dropped 8 bases and J dropped 2 bases, with 19 bases sitting between them. The germline gives CDR1 KGHSH, CDR2 LQKENI. CDR3 size: 16 residues. The CDR3 DNA is TGTGCCAGCCGGGGACTGGAGGGAGTCGGCAATCAGCCCCAGCATTTT. Its translation is CASRGLEGVGNQPQHF.

The genes are TRBV10-3 and TRBJ1-2; 7 bases map to TRBD1. The CDR3 length is 14 residues. Unmatched junction bases numbered 8, after V lost 6 bases and J lost 4 bases. Germline lookup yields CDR1 ENHRY and CDR2 SYGVKD. CDR3: CAIRPKGTVYGYTF. The CDR3 DNA follows: TGTGCCATCAGGCCAAAAGGGACAGTCTATGGCTACACCTTC.

V is TRBV5-4 and J is TRBJ2-5; D might be TRBD1 (5 bases). V was pared by 3 bases and J by 5 bases, with 17 bases between. Germline loops: CDR1 SGHNT, CDR2 YYREEE (reference sequence). CDR3 length: 15 residues. The CDR3 DNA sequence: TGTGCCAGCAGCTCCAGGGCATTTGGGGTCGAGACCCAGTACTTC. Its translation: CASSSRAFGVETQYF.

This rearrangement joins TRBV5-1 to TRBJ1-1, with D perhaps matching TRBD1 (5 bases). This CDR3 contains 15 residues. Between the trimmed V and J ends, which lost 0 bases and 4 bases, there was a span of 13 bases. In germline, CDR1 is SGHRS, CDR2 YFSETQ. For the CDR3, the DNA is TGCGCCAGCAGCTTGGTAGGGGTAGCTGGCACTGAAGCTTTCTTT. Translated: CASSLVGVAGTEAFF. Full variable domain (remainder filled in from reference TRBV5-1 and TRBJ1-1): KAGVTQTPRYLIKTRGQQVTLSCSPISGHRSVSWYQQTPGQGLQFLFEYFSETQRNKGNFPGRFSGRQFSNSRSEMNVSTLELGDSALYLCASSLVGVAGTEAFFGQGTRLTVV.

The J gene is TRBJ2-7, the V gene TRBV5-1; 8 nucleotides match TRBD1. Per the germline V gene, CDR1 is SGHRS and CDR2 is YFSETQ. The length of the CDR3 is 15 residues. J lost 2 bases, V lost 0 bases, and 4 bases had no gene match. The CDR3 coding sequence is TGCGCCAGCAGCTTGGAGGGGACAGGTACCTACGAGCAGTACTTC. Translation gives CASSLEGTGTYEQYF. Full variable domain (rest looked up from reference TRBV5-1 and TRBJ2-7): KAGVTQTPRYLIKTRGQQVTLSCSPISGHRSVSWYQQTPGQGLQFLFEYFSETQRNKGNFPGRFSGRQFSNSRSEMNVSTLELGDSALYLCASSLEGTGTYEQYFGPGTRLTVT.